The clone carrying this TCR beta chain showed up just a few times. Germline V gene sequence: CDR1 SEHNR, CDR2 FQNEAQ (reference sequence). V lost 5 bases, J lost 4 bases, and 14 bases lay in between. CDR3 length: 14 amino acids. Each sample provided at least 5.5 micrograms of extracted total RNA. Using a J-beta primer mix together with a sample-barcoded 5' primer, a second PCR was run for roughly 7 to 12 cycles. TCRdb analysed the 5' RACE reads with MiXCR anew, one entry per CDR3 protein. Among fewer than 1,200,000 distinct CDR3 sequences listed, under 30% were seen once. The data belong to a study of blood T cells in healthy people across ages. The same sample was also used in a study of T cells of mothers and their children. As that report states: Three mothers and their six children, all healthy Caucasians, donated. The study obtained over 8.5 million TCR beta CDR3 reads per mother and some 3 million per child.

The sequencing sample was made of blood. The chain couples TRBV7-9 to TRBJ2-5, with a possible D match to TRBD1 (6 bases). This clonotype was obtained from a girl aged 2-15 years in good health. The CDR3: CASSPNTGIETQYF. Here the CDR3 DNA reads TGTGCCAGCAGCCCAAACACAGGGATAGAGACCCAGTACTTC.